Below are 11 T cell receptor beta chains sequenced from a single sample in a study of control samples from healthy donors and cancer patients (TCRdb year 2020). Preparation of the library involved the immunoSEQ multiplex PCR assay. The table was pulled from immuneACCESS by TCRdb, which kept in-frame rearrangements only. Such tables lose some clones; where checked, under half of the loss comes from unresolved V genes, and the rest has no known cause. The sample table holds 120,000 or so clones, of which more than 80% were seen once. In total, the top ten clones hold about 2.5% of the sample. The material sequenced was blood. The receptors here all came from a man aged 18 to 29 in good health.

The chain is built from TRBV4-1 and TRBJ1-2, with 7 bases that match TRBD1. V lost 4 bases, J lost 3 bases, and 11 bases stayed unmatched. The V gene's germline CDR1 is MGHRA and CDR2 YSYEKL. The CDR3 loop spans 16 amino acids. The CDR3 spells CASSPRLSGGDYGYTF. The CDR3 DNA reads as TGCGCCAGCAGCCCGCGACTGTCAGGGGGGGACTATGGCTACACCTTC.

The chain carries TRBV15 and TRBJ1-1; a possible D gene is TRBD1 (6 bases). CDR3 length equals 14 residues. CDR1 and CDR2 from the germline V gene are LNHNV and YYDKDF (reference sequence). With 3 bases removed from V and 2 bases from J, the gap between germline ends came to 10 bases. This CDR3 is CATSRAGVNTEAFF. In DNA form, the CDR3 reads TGTGCCACCAGCAGGGCAGGGGTCAACACTGAAGCTTTCTTT.

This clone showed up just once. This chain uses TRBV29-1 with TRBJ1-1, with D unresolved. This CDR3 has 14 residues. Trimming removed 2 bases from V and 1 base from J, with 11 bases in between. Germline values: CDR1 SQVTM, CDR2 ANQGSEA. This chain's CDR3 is CSVEYKGKNTEAFF. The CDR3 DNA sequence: TGCAGCGTTGAATATAAGGGAAAGAACACTGAAGCTTTCTTT.

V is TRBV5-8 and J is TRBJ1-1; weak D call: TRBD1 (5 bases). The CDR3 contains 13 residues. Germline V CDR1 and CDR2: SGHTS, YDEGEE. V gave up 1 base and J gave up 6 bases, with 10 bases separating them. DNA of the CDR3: TGTGCCAGCAGCTTGCCATGGGGCTCTGAAGCTTTCTTT. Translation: CASSLPWGSEAFF.

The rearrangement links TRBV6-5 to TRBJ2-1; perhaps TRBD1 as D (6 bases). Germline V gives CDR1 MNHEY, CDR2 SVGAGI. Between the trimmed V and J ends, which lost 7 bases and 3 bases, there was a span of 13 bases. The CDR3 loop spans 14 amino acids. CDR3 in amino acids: CASTATQGYNEQFF. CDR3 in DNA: TGTGCCAGCACGGCTACACAGGGCTACAATGAGCAGTTCTTC.

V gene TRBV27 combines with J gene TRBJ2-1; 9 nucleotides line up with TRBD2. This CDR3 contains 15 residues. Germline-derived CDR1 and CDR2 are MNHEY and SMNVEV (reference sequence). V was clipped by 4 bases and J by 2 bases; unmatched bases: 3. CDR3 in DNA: TGTGCCAGCAGTTCGGGACTAGCAACCTACAATGAGCAGTTCTTC. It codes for CASSSGLATYNEQFF.

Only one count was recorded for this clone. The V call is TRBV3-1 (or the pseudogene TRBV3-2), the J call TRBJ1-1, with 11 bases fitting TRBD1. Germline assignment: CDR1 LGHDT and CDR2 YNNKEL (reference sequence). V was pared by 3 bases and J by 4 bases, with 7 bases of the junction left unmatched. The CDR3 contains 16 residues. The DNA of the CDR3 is TGTGCCAGCAGCCACCCCGGGACAGGGGGAAGCACTGAAGCTTTCTTT. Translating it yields CASSHPGTGGSTEAFF.

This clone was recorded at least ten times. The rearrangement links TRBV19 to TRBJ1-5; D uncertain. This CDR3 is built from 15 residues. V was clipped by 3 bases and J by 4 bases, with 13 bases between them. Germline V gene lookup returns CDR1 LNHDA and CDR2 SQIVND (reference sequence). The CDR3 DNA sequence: TGTGCCAGTAGTATTATGCCCGGCAGGAATCAGCCCCAGCATTTT. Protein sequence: CASSIMPGRNQPQHF. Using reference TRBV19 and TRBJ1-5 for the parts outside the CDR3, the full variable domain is DGGITQSPKYLFRKEGQNVTLSCEQNLNHDAMYWYRQDPGQGLRLIYYSQIVNDFQKGDIAEGYSVSREKKESFPLTVTSAQKNPTAFYLCASSIMPGRNQPQHFGDGTRLSIL.

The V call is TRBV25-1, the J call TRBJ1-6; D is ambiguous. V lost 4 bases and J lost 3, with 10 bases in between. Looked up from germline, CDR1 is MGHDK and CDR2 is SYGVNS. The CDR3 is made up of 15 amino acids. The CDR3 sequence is CASSAAENYNSPLHF. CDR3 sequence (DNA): TGTGCCAGCAGTGCCGCGGAGAACTATAATTCACCCCTCCACTTT.

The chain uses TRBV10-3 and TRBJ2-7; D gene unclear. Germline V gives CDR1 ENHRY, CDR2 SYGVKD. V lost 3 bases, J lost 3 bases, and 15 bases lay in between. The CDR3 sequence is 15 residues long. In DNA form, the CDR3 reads TGTGCCATCAGTGACCCTAGTTCAGCCAGCTACGAGCAGTACTTC. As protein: CAISDPSSASYEQYF.

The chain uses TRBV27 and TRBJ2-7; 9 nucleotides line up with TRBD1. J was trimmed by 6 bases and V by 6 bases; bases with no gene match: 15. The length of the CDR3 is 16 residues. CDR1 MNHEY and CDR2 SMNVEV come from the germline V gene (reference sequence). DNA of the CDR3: TGTGCCAGCAGACTAACTGCGGGACAGGGAGGTGGCGAGCAGTACTTC. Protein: CASRLTAGQGGGEQYF.